This entry lists 32 T cell receptor beta chains sequenced from one sample in a study of blood T cell repertoires in COVID-19 (dated by TCRdb to about 2020). The receptor library was made with the immunoSEQ multiplex PCR assay. In TCRdb, the immuneACCESS table is reduced to in-frame sequences with V and J assigned. These tables do not hold every clone; where another copy was compared, an unresolved V gene accounts for under half, and the others remain unexplained. The sample table holds about 45,000 clones, of which around nine tenths were seen once. Approximately 0.37% of the sample is in the top ten clones. The sequencing sample was made of peripheral blood. The receptors stem from a man over 45 with COVID-19, enrolled during active disease.

This clone occurred a few times. The V gene is TRBV20-1, the J gene TRBJ2-3, with D maybe TRBD2 (5 bases). Looked up from germline, CDR1 is DFQATT and CDR2 is SNEGSKA (reference sequence). Trimming left V 6 bases short and J 4 bases short, with 8 bases between. The CDR3 runs to 11 residues. The DNA for the CDR3 is TGCAGTGCGGACGGGGCAGATACGCAGTATTTT. Its translation: CSADGADTQYF.

The CDR3 sequence: CASSSQGVAPQHF. The DNA for the CDR3 is TGTGCCAGCAGCTCTCAAGGGGTCGCGCCCCAGCATTTT. The chain combines TRBV5-8 with TRBJ1-5; D perhaps matches TRBD1 (5 bases). The CDR3 has 13 residues. Germline V gene lookup returns CDR1 SGHTS and CDR2 YDEGEE. Trimming pared 3 bases from V and 9 bases from J, leaving 13 bases between. Supplemented by reference TRBV5-8 and TRBJ1-5, the full variable domain reads EAGVTQSPTHLIKTRGQQATLRCSPISGHTSVYWYQQALGLGLQFLLWYDEGEERNRGNFPPRFSGRQFPNYSSELNVNALELEDSALYLCASSSQGVAPQHFGDGTRLSIL.

The chain has TRBV3-1 (or the pseudogene TRBV3-2) and TRBJ2-3, with D perhaps TRBD2 (6 bases). Deletions cut 1 base from V and 2 bases from J, with 16 bases between. This CDR3 comprises 17 residues. CDR1 is LGHDT, CDR2 YNNKEL, per germline (reference sequence). CDR3 sequence reads: CASSQATTSPYTDTQYF. The DNA of the CDR3 is TGTGCCAGCAGCCAAGCGACCACTAGCCCCTACACAGATACGCAGTATTTT.

This clone occurred once. The rearrangement joins TRBV19 to TRBJ2-4; TRBD1 agrees at 7 bases. This CDR3 is built from 14 residues. V dropped 5 bases and J dropped 9; count of bases not matched to a gene: 10. The germline V gene has CDR1 LNHDA and CDR2 SQIVND (reference sequence). CDR3: CASSLDRDSVIQYF. CDR3 sequence (DNA): TGTGCCAGTAGTCTCGACAGGGATTCGGTCATTCAGTACTTC.

The genes are TRBV7-3 and TRBJ2-5; D is undetermined. The CDR3 runs to 16 residues. Trimming removed 2 bases at V and 2 bases at J, with 15 bases between. Germline lookup yields CDR1 SGHTA and CDR2 FQGTGA. The CDR3 is CASSLHGTDPQETQYF. The CDR3 DNA sequence: TGTGCCAGCAGCTTACATGGCACAGATCCTCAAGAGACCCAGTACTTC.

V is TRBV5-4 and J is TRBJ2-5; 8 positions agree with TRBD2. The CDR3 totals 13 residues. Germline lookup yields CDR1 SGHNT and CDR2 YYREEE (reference sequence). V trimming: 4 bases; J trimming: 6 bases; junction bases outside the gene matches: 5. The CDR3 here is CASSDGLAQTQYF. CDR3 bases: TGTGCCAGCAGCGATGGACTAGCACAGACCCAGTACTTC.

The chain recombines TRBV7-2 with TRBJ2-7; possible D gene TRBD1, 6 bases. Between the trimmed V and J ends, which lost 3 bases and 5 bases, there was a span of 17 bases. CDR1 SGHTA and CDR2 FQGNSA come from the germline V gene. The CDR3 is 15 residues long. CDR3 loop: CASSFGRTGINEQYF. CDR3 bases: TGTGCCAGCAGCTTCGGTCGCACAGGGATCAACGAGCAGTACTTC.

This chain links TRBV12-3 or TRBV12-4 with TRBJ2-7; D perhaps matches TRBD2 (6 bases). The germline V and J ends were trimmed by 5 bases and 2 bases, with 7 bases remaining between them. CDR3 length: 12 residues. The CDR3 bases are TGTGCCAGCAGTCGGACTACCTACGAGCAGTACTTC. Translating it yields CASSRTTYEQYF.

V and J are TRBV6-4 and TRBJ2-7, with TRBD1 identical over 9 bases. There are 15 residues in the CDR3. CDR1 is MRHNA and CDR2 is SNTAGT in the germline V gene. Unmatched junction bases numbered 11, after V lost 6 bases and J lost 5 bases. The CDR3 DNA is TGTGCCAGCAGGCAACGGACAGGGGAGTCGAACGAGCAGTACTTC. This codes for CASRQRTGESNEQYF.

The chain has TRBV29-1 and TRBJ2-7; TRBD1 is a possible D gene (6 bases). The V end lost 6 bases, the J end lost 0 bases, and 12 bases lay between the germline ends. CDR3 length: 13 amino acids. The germline CDR1 and CDR2 sequences are SQVTM and ANQGSEA. The CDR3 DNA is TGCAGCGTCGCCACAGGGAACTCCTACGAGCAGTACTTC. This translates into CSVATGNSYEQYF.

V gene TRBV5-1 combines with J gene TRBJ2-1; 11 positions match TRBD2. The CDR3 loop spans 15 amino acids. Germline V gene sequence: CDR1 SGHRS, CDR2 YFSETQ. The V segment lost 3 bases and the J segment 4 bases; nucleotides outside the gene matches: 3. The CDR3 DNA reads TGCGCCAGCAGCTACGGGACTAGCGGTTACAATGAGCAGTTCTTC. Its protein is CASSYGTSGYNEQFF.

V gene TRBV24-1 combines with J gene TRBJ1-5, with D unclear. CDR3 length: 13 amino acids. Germline CDR1 and CDR2: KGHDR and SFDVKD. V lost 2 bases and J lost 7, with 8 bases in between. For the CDR3, the DNA is TGTGCCACCAGTGATTATAGAGGGCAGCCCCAGCATTTT. Its translation is CATSDYRGQPQHF.

V gene TRBV6-5 combines with J gene TRBJ1-3, with D unclear. The V gene lost 5 bases and the J gene lost 2 bases, with 10 bases spanning the gap. The germline V gene has CDR1 MNHEY and CDR2 SVGAGI. The CDR3 runs 14 residues. CDR3 sequence: CASSRGGTGNTIYF. DNA for the CDR3: TGTGCCAGCAGTCGGGGAGGTACTGGAAACACCATATATTTT.

The CDR3 bases are TGTGCCAGCAGCTTGGCCGGGACTAGCGGAAACATTCAGTACTTC. Translated, it gives CASSLAGTSGNIQYF. The chain recombines TRBV5-8 with TRBJ2-4, with 11 nucleotides matching TRBD2. The CDR3 consists of 15 residues. V was pared by 0 bases and J by 6 bases, with 2 bases of the junction left unmatched. Looked up from germline, CDR1 is SGHTS and CDR2 is YDEGEE.

The chain recombines TRBV19 with TRBJ1-5; TRBD1 aligns across 8 bases. This CDR3 contains 15 residues. Unmatched junction bases numbered 4, after V lost 4 bases and J lost 2 bases. Germline V gene data show CDR1 as LNHDA and CDR2 as SQIVND (reference sequence). This CDR3 is CASSSGQGGNQPQHF. The CDR3 DNA is TGTGCCAGTAGTAGTGGACAGGGAGGCAATCAGCCCCAGCATTTT.

The chain couples TRBV5-1 to TRBJ1-1; D perhaps matches TRBD1 (5 bases). Looked up from germline, CDR1 is SGHRS and CDR2 is YFSETQ. V lost 3 bases and J lost 0, with 9 bases in between. This CDR3 comprises 14 residues. The CDR3: CASSSDTLNTEAFF. The CDR3 DNA sequence: TGCGCCAGCAGCTCGGACACACTGAACACTGAAGCTTTCTTT.

The J gene is TRBJ2-2, the V gene TRBV21-1; TRBD2 is the table's D call, not checked against the DNA. TRBV21-1 is flagged as a pseudogene. The CDR3 has 15 residues. For the CDR3, the DNA is TGTGCCAGCACCCCCTTGGCGGGAGACACCGGGGAGCTGTTTTTT. Encoded protein: CASTPLAGDTGELFF.

This clone was counted a single time. This chain uses TRBV7-8 with TRBJ2-2, with 8 positions matching TRBD2. This CDR3 comprises 18 residues. Germline trimming cut 5 bases from V and 3 bases from J; bases unmatched to any gene: 14. The germline V gene has CDR1 SGHVS and CDR2 FQNEAQ. This CDR3 reads CASSRWGLGREDTGELFF. CDR3 bases: TGTGCCAGCAGCCGATGGGGGTTGGGGCGGGAGGACACCGGGGAGCTGTTTTTT. The variable domain in full, completed from reference TRBV7-8 and TRBJ2-2, reads GAGVSQSPRYKVAKRGQDVALRCDPISGHVSLFWYQQALGQGPEFLTYFQNEAQLDKSGLPSDRFFAERPEGSVSTLKIQRTQQEDSAVYLCASSRWGLGREDTGELFFGEGSRLTVL.

The chain couples TRBV2 to TRBJ2-7; maybe TRBD2 (6 bases). CDR1 is SNHLY and CDR2 is FYNNEI in the germline V gene. The CDR3 contains 13 residues. V was pared by 8 bases and J by 2 bases, with 13 bases between. The CDR3: CASFGSEAYEQYF. CDR3 nucleotides: TGTGCCAGCTTCGGGAGCGAGGCCTACGAGCAGTACTTC.

The rearrangement uses TRBV21-1 and TRBJ1-5; TRBD1 is taken as the D call from the table, unchecked against the DNA. TRBV21-1 is a pseudogene. The CDR3 is 19 residues long. The CDR3: CASSPTGRRAQGAKQPQHF. As DNA, the CDR3 is TGTGCCAGCAGCCCCACGGGACGAAGGGCTCAGGGGGCGAAACAGCCCCAGCATTTT.

This chain links TRBV24-1 with TRBJ2-5; D ambiguous. CDR3 length: 12 residues. The germline gives CDR1 KGHDR, CDR2 SFDVKD. V lost 6 bases, J lost 4 bases, and 8 bases lay in between. The CDR3 DNA is TGTGCCACCAGTAGTCCGGGAGAGACCCAGTACTTC. Its protein product is CATSSPGETQYF.

The chain is built from TRBV7-2 and TRBJ2-7; 7 bases are a match to TRBD2. V was pared by 0 bases and J by 3 bases, with 5 bases of the junction left unmatched. CDR1 and CDR2 (germline): SGHTA, FQGNSA. This CDR3 region has 15 residues. The DNA of the CDR3 is TGTGCCAGCAGCTTAGCCCGAGCGGGGCACTACGAGCAGTACTTC. This sequence encodes CASSLARAGHYEQYF.

The genes are TRBV6-5 and TRBJ1-4; TRBD1 matches 7 bases. Trimming cost V 5 bases and J 7 bases; bases outside gene matches: 7. Germline V gives CDR1 MNHEY, CDR2 SVGAGI. This CDR3 has 14 amino acids. The CDR3 sequence: CASSRQGLSEKLFF. CDR3 sequence (DNA): TGTGCCAGCAGTCGACAGGGTCTTAGTGAAAAACTGTTTTTT.

J is TRBJ2-5 and V is TRBV6-1; 9 positions agree with TRBD1. The CDR3 loop spans 15 amino acids. Germline V lookup: CDR1 MNHNS, CDR2 SASEGT. V trimming: 3 bases; J trimming: 4 bases; junction bases outside the gene matches: 6. The CDR3, as DNA: TGTGCCAGCAGTGAGGACAGGGGAATCGGAGAGACCCAGTACTTC. Translated: CASSEDRGIGETQYF.

The gene calls are TRBV5-1 and TRBJ2-2; the match to TRBD2 covers 8 bases. CDR3 size: 14 residues. Germline loops: CDR1 SGHRS, CDR2 YFSETQ. The V and J ends lost 4 bases and 4 bases, in that order; junction bases with no gene match: 3. CDR3 DNA: TGCGCCAGCAGCCTTACTAGCGGCACCGGGGAGCTGTTTTTT. This codes for CASSLTSGTGELFF.

The chain joins TRBV5-4 to TRBJ1-6; no reliable D call. This CDR3 is 15 amino acids long. V was trimmed by 0 bases and J by 0 bases, leaving 4 bases between them. CDR1 and CDR2 from the germline V gene are SGHNT and YYREEE (reference sequence). The CDR3 loop is CASSLGSSYNSPLHF. DNA of the CDR3: TGTGCCAGCAGCTTGGGGAGCTCCTATAATTCACCCCTCCACTTT.

The V call is TRBV27, the J call TRBJ2-3, with no clear D. Trimming removed 6 bases at V and 0 bases at J, with 13 bases between. The V gene's germline CDR1 is MNHEY and CDR2 SMNVEV (reference sequence). The CDR3 loop spans 15 amino acids. CDR3 residues: CASSPTLVSTDTQYF. Here the CDR3 DNA reads TGTGCCAGCAGCCCAACTTTGGTGAGCACAGATACGCAGTATTTT.

The chain uses TRBV7-8 and TRBJ1-2, with TRBD1 matching 8 bases. Per germline, CDR1 SGHVS and CDR2 FQNEAQ. The CDR3 sequence is 16 residues long. V lost 3 bases and J lost 4; bases outside the gene matches: 10. CDR3 in DNA: TGTGCCAGCAGCTTTCGGCGGACAGGGCCTTCCTATGGCTACACCTTC. Amino acid sequence: CASSFRRTGPSYGYTF.

The V and J genes are TRBV4-1 and TRBJ2-7, with D possibly being TRBD1 (6 bases). Per germline, CDR1 MGHRA and CDR2 YSYEKL. The CDR3 spans 16 residues. Trimming shortened V by 4 bases and J by 0 bases, and 16 bases separated the two germline ends. The CDR3 DNA follows: TGCGCCAGCAGCCCCAGGCCCGGACAGCTCTCCTACGAGCAGTACTTC. It encodes CASSPRPGQLSYEQYF.

The rearrangement joins TRBV29-1 to TRBJ2-2, with unresolved D. Germline V gene sequence: CDR1 SQVTM, CDR2 ANQGSEA. The V end was cut by 6 bases, the J end by 0 bases, with 8 bases between. The CDR3 extends over 13 amino acids. Here the CDR3 reads CSVGDTNTGELFF. In DNA form, the CDR3 reads TGCAGCGTCGGTGATACGAACACCGGGGAGCTGTTTTTT.

The chain is built from TRBV4-1 and TRBJ1-6; D is perhaps TRBD1 (6 bases). This CDR3 comprises 17 residues. Trimming took 4 bases from V and 10 from J, leaving 23 bases between them. Germline V gene lookup returns CDR1 MGHRA and CDR2 YSYEKL. The CDR3 spells CASSPRPRGGPESPLHF. CDR3 bases: TGCGCCAGCAGCCCGCGACCCAGGGGAGGGCCCGAATCACCCCTCCACTTT.

The sample holds a few counts of this clone. The genes are TRBV2 and TRBJ2-7; no clear D gene. Germline CDR1 is SNHLY and CDR2 is FYNNEI. V was shortened by 3 bases and J by 4 bases, with 4 bases between the two germline ends. This CDR3 spans 11 amino acids. The CDR3 bases are TGTGCCAGCAGTGATACTTACGAGCAGTACTTC. Translating it yields CASSDTYEQYF.